The entry below gives a single T cell receptor beta chain sequence along with its context. The sample belongs to a study of shared clonotypes between healthy human individuals. V was pared by 4 bases and J by 3 bases, with 16 bases between. The germline gives CDR1 SGHDT, CDR2 YYEEEE. There are 15 residues in the CDR3. Here immunoSEQ multiplex PCR was the method, and the copy in TCRdb shows in-frame clones only, minus some. The table records over a million clones, more than 95% of them present only once. Sequencing input: naive CD4+ T cells sorted from blood. Indicated subset: CD45RA+ positively selected. The chain combines TRBV5-6 with TRBJ1-2; TRBD1 might be the D (5 bases). This TCR was sampled from a young man in good health. The CDR3 DNA follows: TGTGCCAGCAGCCTGGCAGGGATTTATTACTATGGCTACACCTTC. Protein sequence: CASSLAGIYYYGYTF.